A selection of T cell receptor beta chains follows, all from one sample in a study of blood T cell repertoires in COVID-19. Some clones are missing from TCRdb's copy, which holds only in-frame ones; the method was immunoSEQ multiplex PCR. This sample carries 250,000 or so clones, about 90% of them seen once, and the ten largest clones take around 0.83%. Sequences were obtained from peripheral blood. These TCRs come from a man younger than 40 with COVID-19, enrolled during active disease. The CDR3 runs from the conserved cysteine through the conserved F or W. The size field is filled for only some rows; it gives once, few, many or a size class.

CASSAWTEGLEQYF	14	-	TRBV14	TRBJ2-7
CASSLLQGRATEAFF	15	-	TRBV5-4	TRBJ1-1
CASSQTSLGTDTQYF	15	-	TRBV10-1	TRBJ2-3
CASSDSWAGGQPQHF	15	-	TRBV6-1	TRBJ1-5
CASSETGVETQYF	13	-	TRBV2	TRBJ2-5
CASSQDFGGGATDTQYF	17	-	TRBV3-1/TRBV3-2	TRBJ2-3
CASTPPGTPGANVLTF	16	once	TRBV5-1	TRBJ2-6
CASSPPHQGNTEAFF	15	-	TRBV7-2	TRBJ1-1
CASTPRGASGYTF	13	-	TRBV12-3/TRBV12-4	TRBJ1-2
CASSPGQRNSPLHF	14	-	TRBV18	TRBJ1-6
CASSPRHTYEQYF	13	-	TRBV7-9	TRBJ2-7
CASSQDELKKDGYTF	15	-	TRBV4-1	TRBJ1-2
CASSQPVNIRDRSYGYTF	18	-	TRBV4-2	TRBJ1-2
CASSQGDSSGVTEAFF	16	-	TRBV4-2	TRBJ1-1
CASRQGTGAEAFF	13	-	TRBV5-1	TRBJ1-1
CASSEWLEILPTNEKLFF	18	-	TRBV6-1	TRBJ1-4
CASSSRTGWHSPLHF	15	-	TRBV6-6	TRBJ1-6
CASRRTAYEQYF	12	-	TRBV2	TRBJ2-7
CASSRRGGAPTDTQYF	16	-	TRBV3-1/TRBV3-2	TRBJ2-3
CASSQGRGAEETQYF	15	-	TRBV4-1	TRBJ2-5
CASSFRQGIFDEQYF	15	-	TRBV11-2	TRBJ2-7
CASSQNTGNNQPQHF	15	once	TRBV3-1/TRBV3-2	TRBJ1-5
CASSLAGQGADGYTF	15	-	TRBV5-1	TRBJ1-2
CASSPGDSYEQYF	13	-	TRBV5-6	TRBJ2-7
CSVEDRRGGYEQYF	14	-	TRBV29-1	TRBJ2-7
CASSLVGTSGYNNEQFF	17	-	TRBV5-1	TRBJ2-1
CAISDQGSEAFF	12	-	TRBV10-3	TRBJ1-1
CASSYSLQLGPQHF	14	-	TRBV6-6	TRBJ1-5
CASSVGQGNTEAFF	14	-	TRBV7-9	TRBJ1-1
CASSIWTESSYNSPLHF	17	-	TRBV19	TRBJ1-6
CASSVRTGDNQPQHF	15	-	TRBV4-2	TRBJ1-5
CASSQGGRGPSNQPQHF	17	-	TRBV4-1	TRBJ1-5
CASSKGEGGVDTQYF	15	-	TRBV21-1	TRBJ2-3
CASSLGGTFYEQYF	14	-	TRBV18	TRBJ2-7
CASSGGDRATNYGYTF	16	-	TRBV5-5	TRBJ1-2
CASQTGASGGITGELFF	17	-	TRBV5-1	TRBJ2-2
CAISQGGSAGYGYTF	15	-	TRBV10-3	TRBJ1-2
CASSYLRDSPLHF	13	-	TRBV6-5	TRBJ1-6
CASSPRGGGTQYF	13	-	TRBV10-1	TRBJ2-5
CASSDIQGAYEQYF	14	-	TRBV6-1	TRBJ2-7
CASSWLDRGFADTQYF	16	-	TRBV5-4	TRBJ2-3
CASSSPGQGEAFF	13	-	TRBV11-3	TRBJ1-1
CASGSEAQYF	10	-	TRBV11-3	TRBJ2-5
CASSARGQGSGYTF	14	-	TRBV21-1	TRBJ1-2
CASSAGQVYEQYF	13	-	TRBV2	TRBJ2-7
CASTDGDTEAFF	12	-	TRBV6-5	TRBJ1-1